The TCR beta chain under discussion was sequenced for a study of shared clonotypes between healthy human individuals. Study-level information: The composition of the donors was a couple of women and three men aged 18 to 49. Whole-study results and caveats: Blood was the only sampled material, and tissue repertoires likely differ. The study generally estimated greater richness for naive than memory subsets.

V was cut by 2 bases and J by 4 bases, with 6 bases left in between. The germline CDR1 and CDR2 sequences are KGHSH and LQKENI. The CDR3 is 13 amino acids. The sample holds a few counts of this clone. No antigen is known for it. Clones were sequenced by immunoSEQ multiplex PCR, and TCRdb holds only the in-frame ones, with some missing. In the table there are about 640,000 clones, around 72% of which are singletons. The J gene is TRBJ1-3, the V gene TRBV18; D gene unclear. The origin of this receptor is a woman aged 25-40 years in good health. Sequences were obtained from memory CD4+ T cells sorted from blood. This sample's subset: CD45RA-negative fraction. CDR3 nucleotides: TGTGCCAGCTCACCAGCGGGCGGAAACACCATATATTTT. Translation gives CASSPAGGNTIYF. The variable domain in full, completed from reference TRBV18 and TRBJ1-3, reads NAGVMQNPRHLVRRRGQEARLRCSPMKGHSHVYWYRQLPEEGLKFMVYLQKENIIDESGMPKERFSAEFPKEGPSILRIQQVVRGDSAAYFCASSPAGGNTIYFGEGSWLTVV.